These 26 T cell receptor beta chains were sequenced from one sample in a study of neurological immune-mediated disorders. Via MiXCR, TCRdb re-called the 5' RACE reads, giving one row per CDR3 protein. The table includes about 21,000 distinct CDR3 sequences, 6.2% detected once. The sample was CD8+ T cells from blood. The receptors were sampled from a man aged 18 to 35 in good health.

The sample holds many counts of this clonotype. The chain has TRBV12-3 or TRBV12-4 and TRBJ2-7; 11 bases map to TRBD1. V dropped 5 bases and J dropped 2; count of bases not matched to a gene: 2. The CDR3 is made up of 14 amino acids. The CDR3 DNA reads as TGTGCCAGCAGTCCGGGACAGGGGGCCTACGAGCAGTACTTC. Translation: CASSPGQGAYEQYF.

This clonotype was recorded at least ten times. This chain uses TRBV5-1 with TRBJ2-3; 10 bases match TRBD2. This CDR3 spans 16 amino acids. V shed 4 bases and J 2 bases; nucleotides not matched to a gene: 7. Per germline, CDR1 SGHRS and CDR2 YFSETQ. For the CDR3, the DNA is TGCGCCAGCAGCGAAAATAGCGGGGGGATCACAGATACGCAGTATTTT. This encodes CASSENSGGITDTQYF.

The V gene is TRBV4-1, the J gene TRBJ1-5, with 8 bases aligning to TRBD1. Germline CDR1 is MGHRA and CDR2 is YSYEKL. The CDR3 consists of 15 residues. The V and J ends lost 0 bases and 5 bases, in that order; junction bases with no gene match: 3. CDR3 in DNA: TGCGCCAGCAGCCAAGAGGTGACAGGGGATCAGCCCCAGCATTTT. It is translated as CASSQEVTGDQPQHF.

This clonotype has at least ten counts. CDR3 amino acids: CASSLAQRYEQYF. The CDR3 DNA reads TGTGCCAGCAGCTTAGCGCAGCGATACGAGCAGTACTTC. This rearrangement joins TRBV7-9 to TRBJ2-7, with D hard to call. The V end lost 0 bases, the J end lost 4 bases, and 7 bases lay between the germline ends. From germline, CDR1 is SEHNR and CDR2 FQNEAQ (reference sequence). This CDR3 spans 13 amino acids.

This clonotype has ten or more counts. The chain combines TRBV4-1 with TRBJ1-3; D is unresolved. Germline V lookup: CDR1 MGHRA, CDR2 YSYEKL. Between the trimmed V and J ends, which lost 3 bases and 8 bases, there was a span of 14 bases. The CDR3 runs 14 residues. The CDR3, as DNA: TGCGCCAGCAGCCAGGCCGGGCTCGGAGACACCATATATTTT. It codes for CASSQAGLGDTIYF.

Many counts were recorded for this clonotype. The CDR3 loop is CASSYGDDTGANVLTF. The CDR3 DNA reads as TGTGCCAGCAGTTACGGGGACGATACTGGGGCCAACGTCCTGACTTTC. V gene TRBV6-2 or TRBV6-3 combines with J gene TRBJ2-6, with D possibly called TRBD1 or TRBD2 (5 bases each). The CDR3 length is 16 residues. V was shortened by 2 bases and J by 2 bases, with 10 bases between the two germline ends. The germline V gene encodes CDR1 MNHEY and CDR2 SVGEGT.

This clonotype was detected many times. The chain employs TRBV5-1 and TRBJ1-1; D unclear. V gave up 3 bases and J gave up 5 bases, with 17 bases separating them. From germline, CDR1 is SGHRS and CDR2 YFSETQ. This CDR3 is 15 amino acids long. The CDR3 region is CASSSDVGLETEAFF. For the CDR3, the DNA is TGCGCCAGCAGCTCGGACGTTGGGCTGGAGACTGAAGCTTTCTTT. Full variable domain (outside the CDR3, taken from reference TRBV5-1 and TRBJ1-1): KAGVTQTPRYLIKTRGQQVTLSCSPISGHRSVSWYQQTPGQGLQFLFEYFSETQRNKGNFPGRFSGRQFSNSRSEMNVSTLELGDSALYLCASSSDVGLETEAFFGQGTRLTVV.

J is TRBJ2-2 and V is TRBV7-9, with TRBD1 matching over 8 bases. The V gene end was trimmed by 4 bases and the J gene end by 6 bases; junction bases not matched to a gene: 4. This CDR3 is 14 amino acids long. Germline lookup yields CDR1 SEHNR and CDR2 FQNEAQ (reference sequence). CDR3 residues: CASSSDRAPGELFF. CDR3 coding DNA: TGTGCCAGCAGCTCGGACAGGGCCCCCGGGGAGCTGTTTTTT.

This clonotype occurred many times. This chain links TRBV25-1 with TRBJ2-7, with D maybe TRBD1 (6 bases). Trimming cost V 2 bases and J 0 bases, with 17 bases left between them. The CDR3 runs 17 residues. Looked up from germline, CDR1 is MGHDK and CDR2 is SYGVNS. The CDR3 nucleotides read TGTGCCAGCAGTGAAATCGACCAGGGGCCCGCCTCCTACGAGCAGTACTTC. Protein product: CASSEIDQGPASYEQYF.

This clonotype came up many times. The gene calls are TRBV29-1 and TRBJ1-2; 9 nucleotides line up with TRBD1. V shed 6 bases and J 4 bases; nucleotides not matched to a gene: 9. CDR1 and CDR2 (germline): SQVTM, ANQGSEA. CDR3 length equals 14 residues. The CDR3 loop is CSVAGQGPSYGYTF. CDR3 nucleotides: TGCAGCGTCGCGGGACAGGGACCATCCTATGGCTACACCTTC.

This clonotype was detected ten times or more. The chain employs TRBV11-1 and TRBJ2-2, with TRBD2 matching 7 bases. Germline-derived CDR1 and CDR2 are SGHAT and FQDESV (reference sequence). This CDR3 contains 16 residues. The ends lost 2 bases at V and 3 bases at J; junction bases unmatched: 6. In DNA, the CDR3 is TGTGCCAGCAGCTTATCGCGGGGGTTCGACACCGGGGAGCTGTTTTTT. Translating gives CASSLSRGFDTGELFF.

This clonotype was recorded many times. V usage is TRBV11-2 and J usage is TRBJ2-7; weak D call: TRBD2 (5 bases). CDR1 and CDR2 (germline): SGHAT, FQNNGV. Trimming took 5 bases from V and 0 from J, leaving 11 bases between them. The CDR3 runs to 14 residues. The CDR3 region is CASSREEVSYEQYF. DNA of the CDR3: TGTGCCAGCAGCCGAGAGGAGGTCTCCTACGAGCAGTACTTC.

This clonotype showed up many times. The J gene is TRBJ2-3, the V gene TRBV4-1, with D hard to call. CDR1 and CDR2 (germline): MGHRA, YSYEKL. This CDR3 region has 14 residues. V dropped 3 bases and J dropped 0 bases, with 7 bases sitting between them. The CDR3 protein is CASSHPHSTDTQYF. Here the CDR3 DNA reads TGCGCCAGCAGCCATCCCCACAGCACAGATACGCAGTATTTT.

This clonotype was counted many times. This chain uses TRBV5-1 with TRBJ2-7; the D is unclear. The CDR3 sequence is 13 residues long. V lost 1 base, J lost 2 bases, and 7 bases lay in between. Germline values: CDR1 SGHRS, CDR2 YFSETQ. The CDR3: CASSLLGPYEQYF. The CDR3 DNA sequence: TGCGCCAGCAGCTTGTTGGGTCCCTACGAGCAGTACTTC.

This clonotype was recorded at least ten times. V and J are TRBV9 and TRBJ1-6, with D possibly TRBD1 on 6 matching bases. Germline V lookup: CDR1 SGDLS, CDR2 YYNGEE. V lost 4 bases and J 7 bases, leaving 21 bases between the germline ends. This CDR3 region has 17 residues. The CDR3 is CASSPQWGPPGNSPLHF. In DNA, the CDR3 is TGTGCCAGCAGCCCACAGTGGGGGCCCCCGGGGAATTCACCCCTCCACTTT.

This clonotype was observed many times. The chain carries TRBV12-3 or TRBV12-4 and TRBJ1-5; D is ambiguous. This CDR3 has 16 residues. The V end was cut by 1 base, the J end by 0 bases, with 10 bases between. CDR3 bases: TGTGCCAGCAGTTTAGGAGGGCCCTATAGCAATCAGCCCCAGCATTTT. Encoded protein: CASSLGGPYSNQPQHF.

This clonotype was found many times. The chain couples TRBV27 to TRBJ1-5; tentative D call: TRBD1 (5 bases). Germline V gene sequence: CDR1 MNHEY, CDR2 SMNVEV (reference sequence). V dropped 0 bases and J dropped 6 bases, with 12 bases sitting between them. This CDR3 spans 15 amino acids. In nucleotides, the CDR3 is TGTGCCAGCAGTTTATCGTCAGGGTTCCTTCAGCCCCAGCATTTT. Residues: CASSLSSGFLQPQHF.

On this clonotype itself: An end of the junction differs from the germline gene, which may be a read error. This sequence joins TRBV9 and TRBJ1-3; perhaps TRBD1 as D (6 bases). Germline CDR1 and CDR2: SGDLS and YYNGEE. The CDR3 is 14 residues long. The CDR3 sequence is CASSETGIGNTMYF. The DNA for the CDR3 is TGTGCTAGCAGCGAAACAGGGATTGGAAACACCATGTATTTT.

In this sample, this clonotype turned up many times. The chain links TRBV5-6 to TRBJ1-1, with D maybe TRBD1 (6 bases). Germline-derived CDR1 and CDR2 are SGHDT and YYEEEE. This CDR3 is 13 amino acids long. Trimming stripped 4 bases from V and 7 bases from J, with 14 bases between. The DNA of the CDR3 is TGTGCCAGCAGCCTTCGACAGGACTATGAAGCTTTCTTT. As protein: CASSLRQDYEAFF.

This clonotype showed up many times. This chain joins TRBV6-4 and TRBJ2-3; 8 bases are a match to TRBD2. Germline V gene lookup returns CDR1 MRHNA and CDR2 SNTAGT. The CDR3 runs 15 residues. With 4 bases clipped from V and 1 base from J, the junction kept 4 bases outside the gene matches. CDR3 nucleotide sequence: TGTGCCAGCAGTGCTGGCGGGGGGCGCACAGATACGCAGTATTTT. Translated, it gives CASSAGGGRTDTQYF.

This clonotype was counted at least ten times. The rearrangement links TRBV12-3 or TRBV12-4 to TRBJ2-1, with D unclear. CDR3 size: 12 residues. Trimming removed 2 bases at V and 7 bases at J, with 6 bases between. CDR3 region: CASSLIDNEQFF. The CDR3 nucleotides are TGTGCCAGCAGTTTAATAGATAATGAGCAGTTCTTC.

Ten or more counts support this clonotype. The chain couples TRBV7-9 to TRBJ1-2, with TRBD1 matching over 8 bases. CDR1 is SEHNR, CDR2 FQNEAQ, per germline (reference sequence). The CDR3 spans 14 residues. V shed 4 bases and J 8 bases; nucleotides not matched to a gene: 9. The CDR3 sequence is CASSSWDRRFGYTF. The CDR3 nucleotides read TGTGCCAGCAGCTCCTGGGACAGGCGGTTCGGCTACACCTTC.

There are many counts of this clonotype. The CDR3 is CAISDIFLGTSGDEQFF. The CDR3 DNA follows: TGTGCCATCAGTGACATCTTTCTAGGGACTAGCGGCGATGAGCAGTTCTTC. V gene TRBV10-3 combines with J gene TRBJ2-1; 11 positions agree with TRBD2. The CDR3 runs to 17 residues. Germline V lookup: CDR1 ENHRY, CDR2 SYGVKD. Trimming cost V 3 bases and J 8 bases; bases outside gene matches: 12.

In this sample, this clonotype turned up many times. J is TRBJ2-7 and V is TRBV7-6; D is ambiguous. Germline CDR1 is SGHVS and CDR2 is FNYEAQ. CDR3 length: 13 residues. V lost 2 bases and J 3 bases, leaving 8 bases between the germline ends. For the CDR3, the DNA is TGTGCCAGCAGCTTACAGGAAAACTACGAGCAGTACTTC. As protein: CASSLQENYEQYF.

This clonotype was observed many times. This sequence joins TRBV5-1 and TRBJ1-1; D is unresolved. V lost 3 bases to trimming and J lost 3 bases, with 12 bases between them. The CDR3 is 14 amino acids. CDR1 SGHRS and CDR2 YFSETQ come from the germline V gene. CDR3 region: CASSSGGGYTEAFF. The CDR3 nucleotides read TGCGCCAGCAGCTCAGGAGGAGGTTACACTGAAGCTTTCTTT.

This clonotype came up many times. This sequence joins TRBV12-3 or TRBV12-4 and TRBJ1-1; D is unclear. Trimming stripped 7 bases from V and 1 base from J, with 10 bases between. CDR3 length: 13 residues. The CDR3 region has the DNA TGTGCCAGCACCCTAATTCGGAACACTGAAGCTTTCTTT. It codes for CASTLIRNTEAFF.